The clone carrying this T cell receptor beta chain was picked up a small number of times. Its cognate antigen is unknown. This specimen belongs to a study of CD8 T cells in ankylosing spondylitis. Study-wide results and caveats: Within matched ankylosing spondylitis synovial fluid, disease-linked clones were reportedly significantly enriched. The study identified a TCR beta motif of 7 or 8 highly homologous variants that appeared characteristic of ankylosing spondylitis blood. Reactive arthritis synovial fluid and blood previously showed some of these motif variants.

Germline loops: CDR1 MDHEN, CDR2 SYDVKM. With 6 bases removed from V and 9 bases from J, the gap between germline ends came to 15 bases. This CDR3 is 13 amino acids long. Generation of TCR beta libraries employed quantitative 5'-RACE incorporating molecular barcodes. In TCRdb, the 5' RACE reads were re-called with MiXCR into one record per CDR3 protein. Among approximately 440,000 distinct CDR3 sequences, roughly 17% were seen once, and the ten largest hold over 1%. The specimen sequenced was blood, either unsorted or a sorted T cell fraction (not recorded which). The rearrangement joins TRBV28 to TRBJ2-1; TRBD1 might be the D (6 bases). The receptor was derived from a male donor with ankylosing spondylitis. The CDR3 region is CASSLQGRGEQFF. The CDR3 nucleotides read TGTGCCAGCAGCCTACAGGGAAGGGGTGAGCAGTTCTTC.